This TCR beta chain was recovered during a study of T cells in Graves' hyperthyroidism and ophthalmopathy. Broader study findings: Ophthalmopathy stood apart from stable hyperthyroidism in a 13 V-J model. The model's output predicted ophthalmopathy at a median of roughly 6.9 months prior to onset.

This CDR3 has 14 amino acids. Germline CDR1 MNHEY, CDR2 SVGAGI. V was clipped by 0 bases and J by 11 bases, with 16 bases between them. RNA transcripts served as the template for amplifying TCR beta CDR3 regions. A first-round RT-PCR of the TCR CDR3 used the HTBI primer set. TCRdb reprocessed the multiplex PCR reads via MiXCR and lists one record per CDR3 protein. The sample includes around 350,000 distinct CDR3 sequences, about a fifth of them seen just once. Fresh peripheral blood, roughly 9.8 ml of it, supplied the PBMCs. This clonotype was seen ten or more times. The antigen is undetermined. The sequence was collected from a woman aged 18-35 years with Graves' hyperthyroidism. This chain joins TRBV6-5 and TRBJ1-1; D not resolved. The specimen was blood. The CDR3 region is CASSYSMGFIGAFF. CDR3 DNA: TGTGCCAGCAGTTACTCGATGGGGTTTATCGGGGCTTTCTTT.